The next 29 T cell receptor beta chains were all read from a single sample in a study of blood T cell repertoires in COVID-19. Sequencing used immunoSEQ multiplex PCR; TCRdb keeps in-frame clones, though not all of them. The sample has under 300,000 clones; approximately 86% are singletons. Sequencing was performed on peripheral blood. These TCRs come from a man in his sixties who had recovered from COVID-19.

The CDR3 bases are TGCGCCAGCAGCCAACCTCCTAGCGGAAACAATGAGCAGTTCTTC. This gives the protein CASSQPPSGNNEQFF. The V call is TRBV4-1, the J call TRBJ2-1, with 7 bases fitting TRBD2. CDR1 and CDR2 from the germline V gene are MGHRA and YSYEKL. This CDR3 is built from 15 residues. V gave up 2 bases and J gave up 5 bases; unmatched junction bases: 6.

The sample holds a few counts of this clone. This chain uses TRBV7-2 with TRBJ2-6; D possibly corresponds to TRBD2 (5 bases). V shed 7 bases and J shed 0 bases, with 10 bases lying between them. Looked up from germline, CDR1 is SGHTA and CDR2 is FQGNSA. The CDR3 consists of 15 residues. The DNA for the CDR3 is TGTGCCAGCACCTCTGCGGGCTCTGGGGCCAACGTCCTGACTTTC. Translating gives CASTSAGSGANVLTF. Filled out from reference TRBV7-2 and TRBJ2-6, the complete variable domain reads GAGVSQSPSNKVTEKGKDVELRCDPISGHTALYWYRQSLGQGLEFLIYFQGNSAPDKSGLPSDRFSAERTGGSVSTLTIQRTQQEDSAVYLCASTSAGSGANVLTFGAGSRLTVL.

This clone was picked up one time. The V and J genes are TRBV19 and TRBJ2-1; maybe TRBD2 (7 bases). Germline CDR1 reads LNHDA; CDR2 reads SQIVND (reference sequence). The CDR3 runs to 16 residues. V lost 2 bases and J lost 1, with 12 bases in between. The CDR3 sequence: CASSISRGASYNEQFF. CDR3 sequence (DNA): TGTGCCAGTAGTATATCTCGGGGGGCGTCCTACAATGAGCAGTTCTTC.

The rearrangement links TRBV5-1 to TRBJ2-3, with a tentative D call TRBD2 (6 bases). This CDR3 region has 16 residues. CDR1 and CDR2 (germline): SGHRS, YFSETQ. V lost 0 bases and J 0 bases, leaving 11 bases between the germline ends. The CDR3 loop is CASSLEARGSTDTQYF. CDR3 nucleotides: TGCGCCAGCAGCTTGGAGGCGCGGGGTAGCACAGATACGCAGTATTTT.

This chain joins TRBV18 and TRBJ2-5; TRBD1 matches at 9 bases. There are 14 residues in the CDR3. The V gene end was trimmed by 3 bases and the J gene end by 4 bases; junction bases not matched to a gene: 3. The germline V gene encodes CDR1 KGHSH and CDR2 LQKENI. This CDR3 is CASSPGQGGETQYF. The CDR3 DNA sequence: TGTGCCAGCTCACCGGGACAGGGTGGAGAGACCCAGTACTTC.

Comment on this clone: The DNA is left out, because the CDR3 cannot be placed on it with certainty; the CDR3 is given as TCRdb lists it. The chain carries TRBV9 and TRBJ2-2; the table's D call of TRBD2 was not tested on the DNA. Germline loops: CDR1 SGDLS, CDR2 YYNGEE. The CDR3 comprises 14 residues, both ends counted. CDR3 sequence: CASSVARRAGELFF.

V usage is TRBV7-8 and J usage is TRBJ2-2; the match to TRBD1 covers 7 bases. The germline gives CDR1 SGHVS, CDR2 FQNEAQ. The trim removed 4 bases at V and 2 bases at J, leaving 19 bases unmatched. The CDR3 loop spans 20 amino acids. The CDR3 loop is CASSSHHYFTGDLNTGELFF. In DNA form, the CDR3 reads TGTGCCAGCAGCTCCCACCATTATTTCACAGGGGACCTAAACACCGGGGAGCTGTTTTTT.

The CDR3 sequence is CASSLRAQGIHGYTF. The CDR3 DNA sequence: TGTGCCAGCAGCCTAAGGGCCCAGGGAATCCATGGCTACACCTTC. V gene TRBV6-6 combines with J gene TRBJ1-2, with D maybe TRBD1 (5 bases). The V end lost 6 bases, the J end lost 6 bases, and 20 bases lay between the germline ends. This CDR3 contains 15 residues. Per germline, CDR1 MNHNY and CDR2 SVGAGI (reference sequence).

The chain links TRBV5-6 to TRBJ2-7; a weak D match, TRBD2 (6 bases). Looked up from germline, CDR1 is SGHDT and CDR2 is YYEEEE. The CDR3 contains 16 residues. V was shortened by 0 bases and J by 3 bases, with 16 bases between the two germline ends. CDR3 nucleotide sequence: TGTGCCAGCAGCTTGGGTTGGGGCGGGGCCTACTACGAGCAGTACTTC. Its translation: CASSLGWGGAYYEQYF.

The J gene is TRBJ1-4, the V gene TRBV6-1; 9 bases line up with TRBD1. The J segment lost 8 bases and the V segment lost 0 bases, leaving 7 bases of the junction unmatched. Germline V gives CDR1 MNHNS, CDR2 SASEGT. CDR3 length: 16 residues. In DNA form, the CDR3 reads TGTGCCAGCAGTGAAGCAATCGGGACAGGGCAGGAAAAACTGTTTTTT. Residues: CASSEAIGTGQEKLFF.

The V and J genes are TRBV6-1 and TRBJ1-2; 9 bases fit TRBD1. This CDR3 region has 16 residues. The V gene end was trimmed by 4 bases and the J gene end by 8 bases; junction bases not matched to a gene: 14. Germline-derived CDR1 and CDR2 are MNHNS and SASEGT. In nucleotides, the CDR3 is TGTGCCAGCAGTGGACCGGGACAGGGACGTCTTAACGGCTACACCTTC. Translated, it gives CASSGPGQGRLNGYTF.

This CDR3 reads CASSIRRGGDSPLHF. The CDR3 nucleotides are TGTGCCAGTAGTATACGGAGGGGAGGGGATTCACCCCTCCACTTT. V usage is TRBV19 and J usage is TRBJ1-6; maybe TRBD1 (5 bases). CDR1 and CDR2 (germline): LNHDA, SQIVND (reference sequence). This CDR3 comprises 15 residues. V lost 2 bases and J lost 8, with 13 bases in between.

This clone was seen a single time. The chain combines TRBV5-4 with TRBJ2-7, with 7 bases lining up with TRBD1. The germline gives CDR1 SGHNT, CDR2 YYREEE (reference sequence). CDR3 length equals 12 residues. V shed 2 bases, J shed 6 bases, and the junction held 2 bases outside the gene matches. CDR3 DNA sequence: TGTGCCAGCAGCTTCGCAGGGGGCGAGCAGTACTTC. This gives the protein CASSFAGGEQYF.

This clone was seen only a few times. The gene calls are TRBV5-1 and TRBJ1-1; no clear D. The CDR3 loop spans 14 amino acids. V lost 0 bases and J 5 bases, leaving 11 bases between the germline ends. Looked up from germline, CDR1 is SGHRS and CDR2 is YFSETQ. Here the CDR3 DNA reads TGCGCCAGCAGCTTGGTACCCCGAGGGACTGAAGCTTTCTTT. It specifies CASSLVPRGTEAFF.

The chain carries TRBV27 and TRBJ1-2, with D possibly matching TRBD1 (6 bases). The CDR3 spans 13 residues. V lost 6 bases, J lost 9 bases, and 17 bases lay in between. The germline V gene encodes CDR1 MNHEY and CDR2 SMNVEV (reference sequence). DNA of the CDR3: TGTGCCAGCAGCCCCCAGGGGACCGATAGCTACACCTTC. This codes for CASSPQGTDSYTF.

The J gene is TRBJ2-6, the V gene TRBV19, with unresolved D. The V gene lost 8 bases and the J gene lost 4 bases, with 15 bases spanning the gap. The CDR3 totals 15 residues. CDR1 LNHDA and CDR2 SQIVND come from the germline V gene (reference sequence). CDR3 sequence reads: CASRRSFWGANVLTF. CDR3 sequence (DNA): TGTGCCAGTCGCCGGTCCTTTTGGGGGGCCAACGTCCTGACTTTC.

This clone was observed once. The V and J genes are TRBV24-1 and TRBJ2-5; perhaps TRBD2 as D (5 bases). V gave up 3 bases and J gave up 5 bases, with 18 bases separating them. Germline V lookup: CDR1 KGHDR, CDR2 SFDVKD. The CDR3 sequence is 16 residues long. Here the CDR3 DNA reads TGTGCCACCAGTGATCAGTCCGGCCGTGAGGGCGAGACCCAGTACTTC. Its translation: CATSDQSGREGETQYF.

The chain carries TRBV19 and TRBJ1-6; 7 nucleotides line up with TRBD1. After removal of 11 bases from V and 7 bases from J, the junction contained 8 bases not matched to a gene. This CDR3 contains 13 residues. The germline V gene has CDR1 LNHDA and CDR2 SQIVND (reference sequence). The DNA of the CDR3 is TGTGCCGCCAAGACAGGGTGGAATTCACCCCTCCACTTT. Translation: CAAKTGWNSPLHF.

CDR3 sequence reads: CASSLLTASGANEQFF. The CDR3 bases are TGTGCCAGCAGTTTATTAACAGCTAGCGGGGCCAATGAGCAGTTCTTC. The chain uses TRBV28 and TRBJ2-1, with 9 nucleotides matching TRBD2. The CDR3 runs 16 residues. V was pared by 1 base and J by 6 bases, with 7 bases of the junction left unmatched. Germline V gives CDR1 MDHEN, CDR2 SYDVKM.

This clone was seen only a few times. V gene TRBV7-2 combines with J gene TRBJ1-1; weak D call: TRBD1 (6 bases). Looked up from germline, CDR1 is SGHTA and CDR2 is FQGNSA. V was pared by 2 bases and J by 4 bases, with 11 bases between. The CDR3 spans 14 residues. The DNA for the CDR3 is TGTGCCAGCAGCTTAACAGGGATGGCCACTGAAGCTTTCTTT. Its translation: CASSLTGMATEAFF.

This clone was recorded only once. CDR3 amino acids: CASSISDRGLFTEAFF. CDR3 bases: TGTGCCAGTAGTATTTCGGACAGGGGTTTGTTCACTGAAGCTTTCTTT. V usage is TRBV19 and J usage is TRBJ1-1, with 9 bases matching TRBD1. Trimming removed 3 bases from V and 4 bases from J; junction bases left unmatched: 9. There are 16 residues in the CDR3. The germline gives CDR1 LNHDA, CDR2 SQIVND (reference sequence).

This chain links TRBV11-1 with TRBJ1-1; D remains unclear. Germline V CDR1 and CDR2: SGHAT, FQDESV (reference sequence). The CDR3 loop spans 14 amino acids. Trimming shortened V by 5 bases and J by 2 bases, and 12 bases separated the two germline ends. Here the CDR3 reads CASSLQPFNTEAFF. For the CDR3, the DNA is TGTGCCAGCAGCCTACAGCCCTTCAACACTGAAGCTTTCTTT. The full variable domain, in which reference TRBV11-1 and TRBJ1-1 provide the parts outside the CDR3, is EAEVAQSPRYKITEKSQAVAFWCDPISGHATLYWYRQILGQGPELLVQFQDESVVDDSQLPKDRFSAERLKGVDSTLKIQPAELGDSAMYLCASSLQPFNTEAFFGQGTRLTVV.

J is TRBJ1-2 and V is TRBV5-6; 7 nucleotides agree with TRBD1. The germline gives CDR1 SGHDT, CDR2 YYEEEE. This CDR3 has 18 residues. V was clipped by 1 base and J by 8 bases; unmatched bases: 20. The CDR3 reads CASSLRGHTPSPQGGYTF. The CDR3 bases are TGTGCCAGCAGCTTGAGGGGGCACACCCCTAGTCCCCAGGGGGGCTACACCTTC.

The rearrangement uses TRBV24-1 and TRBJ2-5, with TRBD1 matching 7 bases. The CDR3 length is 15 residues. V was pared by 4 bases and J by 7 bases, with 11 bases of the junction left unmatched. CDR1 KGHDR and CDR2 SFDVKD come from the germline V gene. The CDR3 here is CATSDPRTGRGTQYF. CDR3 DNA: TGTGCCACCAGTGACCCTAGGACAGGAAGGGGGACCCAGTACTTC.

CDR3 nucleotide sequence: TGCGCCAGGCCGGGGCGGGGGGGCCCCAATCAGCCCCAGCATTTT. Amino acids: CARPGRGGPNQPQHF. This chain links TRBV10-1 with TRBJ1-5; the D gene is possibly TRBD1 (6 bases). The CDR3 runs to 15 residues. V was cut by 9 bases and J by 3 bases, with 18 bases left in between. In germline, CDR1 is WNHNN, CDR2 SYGVQD (reference sequence).

The rearrangement uses TRBV30 and TRBJ1-2; TRBD1 agrees at 7 bases. V dropped 8 bases and J dropped 3; count of bases not matched to a gene: 9. CDR1 GTSNPN and CDR2 SVGIG come from the germline V gene (reference sequence). The CDR3 length is 13 residues. In nucleotides, the CDR3 is TGTGCCGGGATACAGGGGACCGACTATGGCTACACCTTC. Its protein product is CAGIQGTDYGYTF.

The CDR3 reads CASSPRLAGGQLRNEQFF. The DNA for the CDR3 is TGTGCCAGCAGCCCGCGATTAGCGGGGGGGCAGCTTCGCAATGAGCAGTTCTTC. The rearrangement joins TRBV9 to TRBJ2-1; 11 nucleotides line up with TRBD2. V trimming: 4 bases; J trimming: 6 bases; junction bases outside the gene matches: 15. Germline V gives CDR1 SGDLS, CDR2 YYNGEE. The CDR3 totals 18 residues.

The genes are TRBV19 and TRBJ1-1; 7 nucleotides match TRBD1. V lost 5 bases, J lost 5 bases, and 11 bases stayed unmatched. The CDR3 totals 15 residues. Germline loops: CDR1 LNHDA, CDR2 SQIVND (reference sequence). This CDR3 reads CASSPRPDRVTEAFF. The CDR3 bases are TGTGCCAGTAGTCCAAGACCCGACAGGGTTACTGAAGCTTTCTTT.

The gene calls are TRBV6-5 and TRBJ1-1; TRBD1 matches 7 bases. Germline V CDR1 and CDR2: MNHEY, SVGAGI. There are 14 residues in the CDR3. J gave up 9 bases and V 2 bases, and 9 bases lay outside the gene matches. CDR3 residues: CASSYGFRDRKAFF. CDR3 coding DNA: TGTGCCAGCAGTTACGGATTCCGGGACAGAAAAGCTTTCTTT.